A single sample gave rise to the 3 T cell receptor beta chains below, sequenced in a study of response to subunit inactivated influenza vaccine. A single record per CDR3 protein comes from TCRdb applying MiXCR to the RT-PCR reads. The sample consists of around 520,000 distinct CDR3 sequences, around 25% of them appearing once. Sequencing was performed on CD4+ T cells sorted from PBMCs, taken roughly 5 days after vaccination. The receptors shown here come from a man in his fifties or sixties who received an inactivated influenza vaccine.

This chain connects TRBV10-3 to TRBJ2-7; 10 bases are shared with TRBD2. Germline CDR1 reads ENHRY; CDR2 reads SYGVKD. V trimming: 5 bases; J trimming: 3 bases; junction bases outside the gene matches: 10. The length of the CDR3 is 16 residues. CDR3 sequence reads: CAISRSGGLFDYEQYF. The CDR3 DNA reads TGTGCCATCAGTCGTAGCGGGGGGCTTTTTGACTACGAGCAGTACTTC.

CDR3 sequence reads: CASSSTGFGVFTEAFF. CDR3 bases: TGTGCCAGCAGTTCAACAGGGTTTGGTGTGTTTACTGAAGCTTTCTTT. The rearrangement uses TRBV6-5 and TRBJ1-1, with a tentative D call TRBD1 (6 bases). This CDR3 has 16 residues. V lost 4 bases and J 5 bases, leaving 20 bases between the germline ends. Germline V lookup: CDR1 MNHEY, CDR2 SVGAGI.

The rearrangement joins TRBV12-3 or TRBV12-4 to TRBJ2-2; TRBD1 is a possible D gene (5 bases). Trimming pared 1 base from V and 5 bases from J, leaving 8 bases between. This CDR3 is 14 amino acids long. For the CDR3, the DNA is TGTGCCAGCAGTTTAGGGACACAAACCGGGGAGCTGTTTTTT. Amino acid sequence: CASSLGTQTGELFF.